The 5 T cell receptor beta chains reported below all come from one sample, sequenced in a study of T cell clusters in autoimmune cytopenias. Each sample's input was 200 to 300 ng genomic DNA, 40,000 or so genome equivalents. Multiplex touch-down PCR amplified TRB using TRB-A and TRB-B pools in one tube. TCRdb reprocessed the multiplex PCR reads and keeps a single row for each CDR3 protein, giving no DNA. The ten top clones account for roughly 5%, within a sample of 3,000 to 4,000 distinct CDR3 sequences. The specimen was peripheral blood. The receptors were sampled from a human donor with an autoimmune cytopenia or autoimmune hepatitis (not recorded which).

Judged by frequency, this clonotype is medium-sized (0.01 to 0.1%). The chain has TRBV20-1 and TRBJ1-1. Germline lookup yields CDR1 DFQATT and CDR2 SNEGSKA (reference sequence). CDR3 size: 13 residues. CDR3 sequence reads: CSASDGLNTEAFF.

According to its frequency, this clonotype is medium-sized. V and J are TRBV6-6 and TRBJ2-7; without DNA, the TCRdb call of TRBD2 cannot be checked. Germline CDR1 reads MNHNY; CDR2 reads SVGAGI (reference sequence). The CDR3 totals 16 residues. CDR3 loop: CASSPRTSGAPYEQYF.

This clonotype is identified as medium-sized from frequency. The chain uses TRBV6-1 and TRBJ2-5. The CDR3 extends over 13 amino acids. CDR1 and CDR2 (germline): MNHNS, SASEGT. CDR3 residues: CASSESRQETQYF.

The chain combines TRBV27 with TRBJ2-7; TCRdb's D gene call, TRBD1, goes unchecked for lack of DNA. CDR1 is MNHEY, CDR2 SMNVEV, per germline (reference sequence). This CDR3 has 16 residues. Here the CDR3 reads CASSLLLGTEAYEEYF.

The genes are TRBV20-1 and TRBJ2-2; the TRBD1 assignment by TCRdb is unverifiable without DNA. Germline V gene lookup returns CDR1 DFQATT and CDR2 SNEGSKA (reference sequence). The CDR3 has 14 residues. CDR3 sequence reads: CSAIRDLHTGELFF.